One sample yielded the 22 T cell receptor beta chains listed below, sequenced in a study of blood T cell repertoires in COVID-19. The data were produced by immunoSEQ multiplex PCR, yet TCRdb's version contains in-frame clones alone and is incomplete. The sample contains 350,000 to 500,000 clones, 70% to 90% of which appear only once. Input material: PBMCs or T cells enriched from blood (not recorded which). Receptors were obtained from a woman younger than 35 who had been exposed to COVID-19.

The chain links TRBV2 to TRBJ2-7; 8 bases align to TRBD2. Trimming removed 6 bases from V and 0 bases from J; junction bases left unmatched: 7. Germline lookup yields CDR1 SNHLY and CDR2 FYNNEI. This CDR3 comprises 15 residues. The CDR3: CASRELAASSYEQYF. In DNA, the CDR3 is TGTGCCAGCAGAGAACTAGCGGCCAGCTCCTACGAGCAGTACTTC. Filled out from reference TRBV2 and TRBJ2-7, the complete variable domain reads EPEVTQTPSHQVTQMGQEVILRCVPISNHLYFYWYRQILGQKVEFLVSFYNNEISEKSEIFDDQFSVERPDGSNFTLKIRSTKLEDSAMYFCASRELAASSYEQYFGPGTRLTVT.

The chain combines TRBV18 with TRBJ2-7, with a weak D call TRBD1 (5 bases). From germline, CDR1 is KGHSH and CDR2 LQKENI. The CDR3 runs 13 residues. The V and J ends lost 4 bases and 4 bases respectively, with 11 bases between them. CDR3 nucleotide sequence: TGTGCCAGCTCACTAAGAGACAGATACGAGCAGTACTTC. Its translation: CASSLRDRYEQYF.

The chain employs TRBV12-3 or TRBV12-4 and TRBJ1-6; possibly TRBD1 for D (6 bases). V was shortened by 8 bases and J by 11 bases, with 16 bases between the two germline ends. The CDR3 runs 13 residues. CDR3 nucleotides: TGTGCCAGCCGGGACACGTCTTCTACACCCCTCCACTTT. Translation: CASRDTSSTPLHF.

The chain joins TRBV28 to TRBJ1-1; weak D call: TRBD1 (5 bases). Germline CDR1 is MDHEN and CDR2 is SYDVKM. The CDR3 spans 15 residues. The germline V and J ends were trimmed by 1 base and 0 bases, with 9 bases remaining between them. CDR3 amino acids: CASSLLRGMNTEAFF. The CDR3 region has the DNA TGTGCCAGCAGTTTATTGCGGGGGATGAACACTGAAGCTTTCTTT.

CDR3 sequence (DNA): TGTGCCAGCAGCCAAGAGGGACTAGCGGGGGGGCATGAGCAGTTCTTC. This codes for CASSQEGLAGGHEQFF. The V and J genes are TRBV3-1 (or the pseudogene TRBV3-2) and TRBJ2-1, with 16 bases aligning to TRBD2. With V trimmed by 0 bases and J by 8 bases, 1 base remained unmatched. Germline CDR1 reads LGHDT; CDR2 reads YNNKEL (reference sequence). The CDR3 runs 16 residues.

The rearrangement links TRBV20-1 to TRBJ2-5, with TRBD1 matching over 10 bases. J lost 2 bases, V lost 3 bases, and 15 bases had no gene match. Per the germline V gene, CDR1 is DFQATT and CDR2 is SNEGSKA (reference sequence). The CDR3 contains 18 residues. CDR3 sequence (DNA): TGCAGTGCTAGTCTTTCCTTAACCGGGACAGGGGAGCAAGAGACCCAGTACTTC. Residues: CSASLSLTGTGEQETQYF.

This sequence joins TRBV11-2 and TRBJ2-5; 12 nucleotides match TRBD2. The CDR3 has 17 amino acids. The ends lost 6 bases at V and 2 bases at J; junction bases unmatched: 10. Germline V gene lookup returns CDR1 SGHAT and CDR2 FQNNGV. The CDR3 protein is CASRGRLAGVLQETQYF. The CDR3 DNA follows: TGTGCCAGCAGGGGGCGACTAGCGGGGGTCCTACAAGAGACCCAGTACTTC.

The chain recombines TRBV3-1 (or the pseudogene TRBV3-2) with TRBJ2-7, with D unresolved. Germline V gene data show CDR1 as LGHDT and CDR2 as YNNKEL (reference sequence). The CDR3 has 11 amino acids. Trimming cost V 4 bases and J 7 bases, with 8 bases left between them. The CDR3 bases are TGTGCCAGCAGCCCACTCTCGGAGCAGTACTTC. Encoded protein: CASSPLSEQYF.

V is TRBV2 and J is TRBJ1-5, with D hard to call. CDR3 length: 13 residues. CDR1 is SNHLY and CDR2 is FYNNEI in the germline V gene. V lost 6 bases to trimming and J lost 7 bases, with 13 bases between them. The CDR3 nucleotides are TGTGCCAGCAGAAACACGGGGAGCCAGCCCCAGCATTTT. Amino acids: CASRNTGSQPQHF.

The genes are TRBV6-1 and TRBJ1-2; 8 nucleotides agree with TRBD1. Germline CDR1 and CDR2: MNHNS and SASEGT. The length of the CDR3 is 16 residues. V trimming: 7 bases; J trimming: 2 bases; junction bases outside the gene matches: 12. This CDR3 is CASIDHWDRRNYGYTF. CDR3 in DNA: TGTGCCAGCATTGATCATTGGGACAGGCGGAACTATGGCTACACCTTC.

The CDR3 DNA reads TGCGCCAGCAGCTTGGATAGGGGACTAGCGGGCGACACCGGGGAGCTGTTTTTT. It encodes CASSLDRGLAGDTGELFF. V gene TRBV5-1 combines with J gene TRBJ2-2; TRBD2 aligns across 12 bases. With V trimmed by 0 bases and J by 3 bases, 6 bases remained unmatched. Per germline, CDR1 SGHRS and CDR2 YFSETQ. This CDR3 has 18 residues.

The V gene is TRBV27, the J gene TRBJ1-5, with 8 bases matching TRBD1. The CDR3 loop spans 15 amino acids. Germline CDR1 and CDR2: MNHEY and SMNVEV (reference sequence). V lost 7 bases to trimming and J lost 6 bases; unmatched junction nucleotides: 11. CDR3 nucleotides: TGTGCCAGCATTAATCGTCCAGGGGGCTTTCAGCCCCAGCATTTT. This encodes CASINRPGGFQPQHF.

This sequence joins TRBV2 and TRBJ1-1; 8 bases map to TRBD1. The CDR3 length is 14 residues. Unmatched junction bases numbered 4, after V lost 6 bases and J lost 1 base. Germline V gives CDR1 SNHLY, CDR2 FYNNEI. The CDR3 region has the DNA TGTGCCAGCAGCCCAGACAGGGGGAACACTGAAGCTTTCTTT. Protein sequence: CASSPDRGNTEAFF.

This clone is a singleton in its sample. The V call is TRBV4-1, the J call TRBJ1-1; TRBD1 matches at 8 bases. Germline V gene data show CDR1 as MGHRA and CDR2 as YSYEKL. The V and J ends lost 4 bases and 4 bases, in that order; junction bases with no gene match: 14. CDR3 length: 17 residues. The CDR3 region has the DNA TGCGCCAGCAGCCCCTTGCCCGGGACAGGTTTGGGCACTGAAGCTTTCTTT. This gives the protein CASSPLPGTGLGTEAFF.

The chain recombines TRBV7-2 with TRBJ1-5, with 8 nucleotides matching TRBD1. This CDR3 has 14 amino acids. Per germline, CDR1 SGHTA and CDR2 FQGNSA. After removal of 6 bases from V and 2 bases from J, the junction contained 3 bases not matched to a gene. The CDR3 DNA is TGTGCCAGCAGGTTGACAGGGGGCAATCAGCCCCAGCATTTT. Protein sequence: CASRLTGGNQPQHF.

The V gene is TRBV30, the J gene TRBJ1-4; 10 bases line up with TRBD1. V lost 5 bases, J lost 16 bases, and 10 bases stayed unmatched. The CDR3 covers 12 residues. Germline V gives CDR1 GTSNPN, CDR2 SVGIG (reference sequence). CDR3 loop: CAWSTGGRPEFF. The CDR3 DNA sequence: TGTGCCTGGTCGACAGGGGGCCGCCCCGAGTTTTTT. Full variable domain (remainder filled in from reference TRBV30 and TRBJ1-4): SQTIHQWPATLVQPVGSPLSLECTVEGTSNPNLYWYRQAAGRGLQLLFYSVGIGQISSEVPQNLSASRPQDRQFILSSKKLLLSDSGFYLCAWSTGGRPEFFGSGTQLSVL.

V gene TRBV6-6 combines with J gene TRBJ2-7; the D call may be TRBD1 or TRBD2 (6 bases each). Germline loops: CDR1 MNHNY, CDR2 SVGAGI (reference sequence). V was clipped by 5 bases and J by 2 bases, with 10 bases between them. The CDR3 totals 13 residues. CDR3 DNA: TGTGCCAGCAGTCGGGGGCAGGCCTACGAGCAGTACTTC. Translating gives CASSRGQAYEQYF.

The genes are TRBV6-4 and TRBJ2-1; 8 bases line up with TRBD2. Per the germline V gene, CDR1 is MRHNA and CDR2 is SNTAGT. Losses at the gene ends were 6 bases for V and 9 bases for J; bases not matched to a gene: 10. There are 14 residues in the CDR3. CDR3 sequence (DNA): TGTGCCAGCAGGCCATTAGCGGGGCGTAGTGAGCAGTTCTTC. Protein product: CASRPLAGRSEQFF.

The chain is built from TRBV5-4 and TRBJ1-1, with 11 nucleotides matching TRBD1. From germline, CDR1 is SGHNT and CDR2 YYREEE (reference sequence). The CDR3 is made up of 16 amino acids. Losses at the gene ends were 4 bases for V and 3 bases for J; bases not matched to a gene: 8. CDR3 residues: CASSHRADRGHTEAFF. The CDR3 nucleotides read TGTGCCAGCAGCCATAGGGCGGACAGGGGGCACACTGAAGCTTTCTTT.

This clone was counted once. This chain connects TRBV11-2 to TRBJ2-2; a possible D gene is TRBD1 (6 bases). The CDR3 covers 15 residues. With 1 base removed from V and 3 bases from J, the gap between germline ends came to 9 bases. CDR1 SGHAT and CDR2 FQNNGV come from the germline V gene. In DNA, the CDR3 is TGTGCCAGCAGCTTAGGGGGGCTGGACACCGGGGAGCTGTTTTTT. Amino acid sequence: CASSLGGLDTGELFF.

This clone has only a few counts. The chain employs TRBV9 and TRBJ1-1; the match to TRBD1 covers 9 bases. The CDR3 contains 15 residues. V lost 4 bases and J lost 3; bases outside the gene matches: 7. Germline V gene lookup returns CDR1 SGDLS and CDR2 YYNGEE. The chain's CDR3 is CASSSRDRVDTEAFF. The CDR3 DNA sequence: TGTGCCAGCAGCTCCCGGGACAGGGTGGACACTGAAGCTTTCTTT.

CDR3 amino acids: CASSHTGGIYEQYF. The CDR3 nucleotides read TGTGCCAGCAGCCACACGGGGGGAATCTACGAGCAGTACTTC. The gene calls are TRBV7-9 and TRBJ2-7, with 7 bases aligning to TRBD2. The CDR3 has 14 residues. Trimming took 5 bases from V and 3 from J; bases not matched to a gene: 7. From germline, CDR1 is SEHNR and CDR2 FQNEAQ (reference sequence).